The clone carrying this T cell receptor (beta chain) appeared a few times. The antigen is not known. The data stem from a study of human T cells and chemical hapten exposure. Turning to the study itself: Sensitization was performed using 2% DPC on a roughly 2 cm by roughly 2 cm upper inner arm skin site. Points from the study as a whole: High-frequency TCRs, those above 1 in 1000, stayed the same after DPC sensitization. Donor immune responses may differ from healthy people's, since all donors had alopecia. Versus controls, expanded TCRs had significantly more large CDR3 similarity clusters.

MiXCR, run by TCRdb on the RACE reads, gives a single entry per CDR3 protein. The sample gives more than 85,000 distinct CDR3 sequences, under 40% of which show up once; around 2.8% is in the top ten. CDR1 is SQVTM and CDR2 is ANQGSEA in the germline V gene. The CDR3 sequence is 14 residues long. V was shortened by 1 base and J by 3 bases, with 11 bases between the two germline ends. Time point given: patch test 3, about 24 weeks after DPC sensitization. The treatment: therapeutic diphenylcyclopropenone sensitization with weekly scalp DPC. The source was whole blood, collected in connection with sensitization to the hapten diphenylcyclopropenone (DPC). This TCR was sampled from a middle-aged man with alopecia areata. Some clones in this sample may be carry-over from other donors' samples. This chain joins TRBV29-1 and TRBJ2-3; D might be TRBD2 (5 bases). The CDR3 coding sequence is TGCAGCGTTGAAGCTCAGTCGGGGACAGATACGCAGTATTTT. This gives the protein CSVEAQSGTDTQYF.